These T cell receptor beta chains were read from a single sample in a study of metastatic and nonmetastatic thyroid tumors. MiXCR re-clonotyped the PCR reads for TCRdb. Found here are about 69,000 clones, approximately 15% of them singletons; the top ten hold over 6%. The material sequenced was blood. The receptor set was obtained from a male donor with papillary thyroid cancer or a benign thyroid nodule (not recorded which). Some clones in this sample may be carry-over from other donors' samples. Both conserved end residues are part of each CDR3. The D gene is left open where the match is weak. Rows give clone size only sometimes, using once, few, many, or a class for an expanded clone.

clone size: .; V gene: TRBV7-6; D gene: .; J gene: TRBJ2-1; CDR3 protein: CASSPRWGGAHNEQFF; CDR3 DNA: TGTGCCAGCAGCCCAAGGTGGGGGGGGGCCCACAATGAGCAGTTCTTC
clone size: few; V gene: TRBV6-2/TRBV6-3; D gene: .; J gene: TRBJ2-7; CDR3 protein: CASSYSVQGSYEQYF; CDR3 DNA: TGTGCCAGCAGTTACTCTGTGCAGGGGAGCTACGAGCAGTACTTC
clone size: .; V gene: TRBV5-1; D gene: .; J gene: TRBJ1-1; CDR3 protein: CASNLGGAGEAFF; CDR3 DNA: TGCGCCAGCAATCTAGGGGGGGCTGGTGAAGCTTTCTTT
clone size: many; V gene: TRBV19; D gene: TRBD1; J gene: TRBJ1-5; CDR3 protein: CASSGTGAQPQHF; CDR3 DNA: TGTGCCAGTAGTGGGACAGGAGCTCAGCCCCAGCATTTT
clone size: many; V gene: TRBV12-3/TRBV12-4; D gene: .; J gene: TRBJ1-2; CDR3 protein: CASSVGAGVGYTF; CDR3 DNA: TGTGCCAGCAGTGTGGGGGCAGGGGTAGGCTACACCTTC
clone size: .; V gene: TRBV3-1; D gene: .; J gene: TRBJ2-1; CDR3 protein: CASSQARGVEEQFF; CDR3 DNA: TGTGCCAGCAGCCAGGCCCGGGGAGTAGAGGAGCAGTTCTTC
clone size: few; V gene: TRBV6-1; D gene: .; J gene: TRBJ2-1; CDR3 protein: CASSLAAEQLF; CDR3 DNA: TGTGCCAGCAGCCTAGCTGCTGAGCAGCTCTTC
clone size: few; V gene: TRBV6-1; D gene: TRBD2; J gene: TRBJ2-3; CDR3 protein: CASSQAGGPYEQYF; CDR3 DNA: TGTGCCAGCAGTCAAGCGGGAGGCCCGTACGAGCAGTATTTT
clone size: .; V gene: TRBV5-1; D gene: TRBD2; J gene: TRBJ2-1; CDR3 protein: CASSLGEAGTNEQFF; CDR3 DNA: TGCGCCAGCAGCTTGGGGGAAGCGGGAACGAATGAACAGTTCTTC
clone size: many; V gene: TRBV24-1; D gene: .; J gene: TRBJ2-5; CDR3 protein: CATSDATGTQETQYF; CDR3 DNA: TGTGCCACCAGTGACGCCACAGGGACCCAAGAGACCCAGTACTTC
clone size: many; V gene: TRBV10-2; D gene: .; J gene: TRBJ2-1; CDR3 protein: CASCRGGDFYNEQFF; CDR3 DNA: TGCGCCAGCTGCAGGGGGGGAGACTTCTACAATGAGCAGTTCTTC
clone size: .; V gene: TRBV28; D gene: .; J gene: TRBJ2-5; CDR3 protein: CASSLEEGAGETQYF; CDR3 DNA: TGTGCCAGCAGTTTAGAGGAGGGGGCGGGGGAGACCCAGTACTTC
clone size: .; V gene: TRBV5-1; D gene: TRBD1; J gene: TRBJ1-2; CDR3 protein: CAGSTDRGHGYTF; CDR3 DNA: TGCGCCGGCAGCACCGACAGGGGTCATGGCTACACCTTC
clone size: many; V gene: TRBV20-1; D gene: .; J gene: TRBJ1-1; CDR3 protein: CSARVGPGGTEAFF; CDR3 DNA: TGCAGTGCTAGGGTGGGGCCGGGCGGCACTGAAGCTTTCTTT
clone size: many; V gene: TRBV2; D gene: .; J gene: TRBJ2-7; CDR3 protein: CASSLDRTYGEQYF; CDR3 DNA: TGTGCCAGCAGCCTCGATCGGACGTACGGCGAGCAGTACTTC
clone size: many; V gene: TRBV28; D gene: .; J gene: TRBJ1-1; CDR3 protein: CASSFRVGNTEAFF; CDR3 DNA: TGTGCCAGCAGCTTTAGGGTTGGGAACACTGAAGCTTTCTTT
clone size: many; V gene: TRBV27; D gene: .; J gene: TRBJ2-3; CDR3 protein: CASSLDAPSTDTQYF; CDR3 DNA: TGTGCCAGCAGTTTAGACGCCCCTAGCACAGATACGCAGTATTTT
clone size: many; V gene: TRBV10-2; D gene: .; J gene: TRBJ2-3; CDR3 protein: CASSLNRADTQYF; CDR3 DNA: TGCGCCAGCAGTCTGAATAGAGCAGATACGCAGTATTTT
clone size: .; V gene: TRBV20-1; D gene: .; J gene: TRBJ1-2; CDR3 protein: CSATTGAGYGYTF; CDR3 DNA: TGCAGTGCTACTACGGGGGCGGGGTATGGCTACACCTTC
clone size: many; V gene: TRBV19; D gene: .; J gene: TRBJ2-6; CDR3 protein: CASSIASSGANVLTF; CDR3 DNA: TGTGCCAGTAGTATTGCCAGCTCTGGGGCCAACGTCCTGACTTTC
clone size: .; V gene: TRBV4-3; D gene: .; J gene: TRBJ2-1; CDR3 protein: CASSHYAPSSVYNEQFF; CDR3 DNA: TGCGCCAGCAGCCATTACGCCCCGTCCTCAGTCTACAATGAGCAGTTCTTC
clone size: .; V gene: TRBV6-2/TRBV6-3; D gene: .; J gene: TRBJ2-3; CDR3 protein: CASRDSGTTDTQYF; CDR3 DNA: TGTGCCAGCAGGGATAGCGGTACCACAGATACGCAGTATTTT
clone size: many; V gene: TRBV5-1; D gene: .; J gene: TRBJ2-2; CDR3 protein: CASSLMGENTGELFF; CDR3 DNA: TGCGCCAGCAGCTTGATGGGAGAAAACACCGGGGAGCTGTTTTTT
clone size: many; V gene: TRBV20-1; D gene: TRBD1; J gene: TRBJ2-1; CDR3 protein: CSARGGTGSYNEQFF; CDR3 DNA: TGCAGTGCCCGGGGCGGGACAGGGTCCTACAATGAGCAGTTCTTC
clone size: many; V gene: TRBV28; D gene: .; J gene: TRBJ1-2; CDR3 protein: CASSPQVVYGYTF; CDR3 DNA: TGTGCCAGCAGTCCACAGGTAGTCTATGGCTACACCTTC
clone size: .; V gene: TRBV7-3; D gene: .; J gene: TRBJ1-1; CDR3 protein: CASRLHQGNEAFF; CDR3 DNA: TGTGCCAGCAGATTACACCAGGGAAATGAAGCTTTCTTT
clone size: many; V gene: TRBV7-2; D gene: .; J gene: TRBJ2-2; CDR3 protein: CASSEVLGGGTGELFF; CDR3 DNA: TGTGCCAGCAGCGAAGTTTTGGGGGGTGGCACCGGGGAGCTGTTTTTT
clone size: many; V gene: TRBV5-1; D gene: TRBD1; J gene: TRBJ1-2; CDR3 protein: CASSWGQYGYTF; CDR3 DNA: TGCGCCAGCAGCTGGGGACAGTATGGCTACACCTTC
clone size: few; V gene: TRBV19; D gene: .; J gene: TRBJ1-6; CDR3 protein: CASIIGRHNSPLHF; CDR3 DNA: TGTGCCAGTATTATCGGGCGACACAATTCACCCCTCCACTTT
clone size: many; V gene: TRBV13; D gene: TRBD2; J gene: TRBJ2-2; CDR3 protein: CASRVTSGSFSGELFF; CDR3 DNA: TGTGCCAGCAGGGTCACTAGCGGGAGTTTTAGCGGGGAGCTGTTTTTT
clone size: few; V gene: TRBV6-1; D gene: .; J gene: TRBJ1-1; CDR3 protein: CASRHTTGMAAEAFF; CDR3 DNA: TGTGCCAGCAGACACACGACAGGAATGGCGGCTGAAGCTTTCTTT
clone size: .; V gene: TRBV12-3/TRBV12-4; D gene: .; J gene: TRBJ1-1; CDR3 protein: CASISGPWNIEAFF; CDR3 DNA: TGTGCCAGCATTTCGGGACCGTGGAACATTGAAGCTTTCTTT
clone size: few; V gene: TRBV10-3; D gene: .; J gene: TRBJ1-1; CDR3 protein: CAISGHRTEAFF; CDR3 DNA: TGTGCCATCAGTGGCCACCGGACTGAAGCTTTCTTT
clone size: many; V gene: TRBV5-5; D gene: .; J gene: TRBJ1-2; CDR3 protein: CASSREGRQWEYGYTF; CDR3 DNA: TGTGCCAGCAGCAGGGAGGGACGCCAATGGGAGTATGGCTACACCTTC
clone size: few; V gene: TRBV18; D gene: .; J gene: TRBJ1-5; CDR3 protein: CASSPGLNQPQHF; CDR3 DNA: TGTGCCAGCTCACCCGGGCTCAATCAGCCCCAGCATTTT
clone size: .; V gene: TRBV20-1; D gene: TRBD2; J gene: TRBJ2-5; CDR3 protein: CSARGGTSRETQYF; CDR3 DNA: TGCAGTGCTAGAGGCGGGACTAGCAGGGAGACCCAGTACTTC
clone size: few; V gene: TRBV19; D gene: TRBD2; J gene: TRBJ2-7; CDR3 protein: CASSISSSGYYEQYF; CDR3 DNA: TGTGCCAGTAGTATCTCGTCTAGCGGTTACTACGAGCAGTACTTC
clone size: .; V gene: TRBV6-2/TRBV6-3; D gene: .; J gene: TRBJ1-6; CDR3 protein: CASSYSSGSGSSYNSPLHF; CDR3 DNA: TGTGCCAGCAGTTACTCGTCTGGATCGGGGAGCTCCTATAATTCACCCCTCCACTTT
clone size: many; V gene: TRBV9; D gene: .; J gene: TRBJ2-6; CDR3 protein: CASSTTSSGANVLTF; CDR3 DNA: TGTGCCAGCAGCACCACAAGCTCTGGGGCCAACGTCCTGACTTTC
clone size: .; V gene: TRBV6-1; D gene: .; J gene: TRBJ1-2; CDR3 protein: CASSEASNRPVDGYTF; CDR3 DNA: TGTGCCAGCAGTGAAGCTTCTAACAGGCCGGTGGATGGCTACACCTTC
clone size: many; V gene: TRBV5-6; D gene: .; J gene: TRBJ2-3; CDR3 protein: CASSLPQGGTDTQYF; CDR3 DNA: TGTGCCAGCAGCTTGCCACAGGGGGGGACAGATACGCAGTATTTT
clone size: many; V gene: TRBV19; D gene: TRBD1; J gene: TRBJ2-7; CDR3 protein: CASSIGTGEAHEQYF; CDR3 DNA: TGTGCCAGTAGTATCGGGACAGGGGAGGCCCACGAGCAGTACTTC
clone size: many; V gene: TRBV10-1; D gene: .; J gene: TRBJ2-7; CDR3 protein: CASSEGPNDYEQYF; CDR3 DNA: TGCGCCAGCAGTGAAGGACCTAATGACTACGAGCAGTACTTC